The clone carrying this T cell receptor (beta chain) showed up just a few times. Its matching antigen is unknown. CDR3 length: 13 residues. Trimming took 1 base from V and 8 from J, leaving 9 bases between them. MiXCR, run by TCRdb on the reads, gives a single entry per CDR3 protein. The sample records 900,000 to 950,000 distinct CDR3 sequences, roughly 30% being singletons. The sample originates from a study of T cell repertoires in cytomegalovirus infection. The overall study: From public TCR beta signatures came an indication of both CMV infection and matching HLA type.

V and J are TRBV12-3 or TRBV12-4 and TRBJ2-1; a weak D match, TRBD2 (5 bases). This receptor was taken from a human donor in good health (CMV status not recorded). Some clones in this sample may be carry-over from other donors' samples. The starting material was cultured CD8+ T cells from PBMCs, obtained from culture after CMV antigen stimulation. In nucleotides, the CDR3 is TGTGCCAGCAGTTTAGAGGCCGGGGATGAGCAGTTCTTC. The encoded protein is CASSLEAGDEQFF.